The 27 T cell receptor beta chains in this list originate from one sample, sequenced in a study of Tregs in tolerant kidney transplant recipients. Only in-frame clones appear in the TCRdb table, and some are missing; sequencing was by immunoSEQ multiplex PCR. In total, the table holds about 14,000 clones. Recipients received nonmyeloablative bone marrow transplants from related graft donors, with transient mixed chimerism. This specimen was CD8+ T cells from blood (PBMCs), taken 6 months after the transplant. The receptor set was obtained from a human patient who received a combined kidney and bone marrow transplant. Some T cells may arise from the graft donor.

Turning to this clone: The observed sequence ends 3 residues before the CDR3 terminus, with the missing tail filled in from the germline J gene. The chain combines TRBV7-2 with TRBJ2-7, with TRBD1 matching over 10 bases. Unmatched junction bases numbered 1, after V lost 1 base and J lost 4 bases. This CDR3 is 14 amino acids long. Germline V gene data show CDR1 as SGHTA and CDR2 as FQGNSA. The CDR3 is CASSLGQGAYEQYF. The DNA read from the CDR3 is TGTGCCAGCAGCTTAGGACAGGGGGCTTACGAG.

A remark on this clone: The read ends 3 residues shy of where the CDR3 ends; the end is completed using the germline J gene. The chain has TRBV20-1 and TRBJ2-7; 7 bases fit TRBD1. The CDR3 has 14 residues. V trimming: 5 bases; J trimming: 0 bases; junction bases outside the gene matches: 7. CDR1 is DFQATT, CDR2 SNEGSKA, per germline (reference sequence). The CDR3: CSAPRTGVSYEQYF. Incomplete CDR3 DNA: TGCAGTGCTCCACGGACAGGCGTCTCCTACGAG.

Of note for this clone: The CDR3 end lies 3 residues beyond the end of the read and is filled in from the germline J gene. This chain uses TRBV2 with TRBJ1-5, with 8 bases lining up with TRBD1. The junction had 0 bases not matched to a gene; V was cut back by 7 bases and J by 1 base. The CDR3 contains 13 residues. The germline V gene has CDR1 SNHLY and CDR2 FYNNEI. The CDR3 here is CASTGGSNQPQHF. The sequenced part of the CDR3 DNA is TGTGCCAGCACAGGGGGCAGCAATCAGCCC.

With respect to this clone: The DNA ends 3 residues before the CDR3 does, and the rest of the CDR3 is filled in from the germline J gene. The chain employs TRBV7-2 and TRBJ2-3; 10 nucleotides agree with TRBD2. Per germline, CDR1 SGHTA and CDR2 FQGNSA. The CDR3 spans 15 residues. The DNA read from the CDR3 is TGTGCCAGCAGCTTAAGCGGGGGGGCTGGAGAGACG. Protein sequence: CASSLSGGAGET. The whole CDR3 protein reads CASSLSGGAGETQYF.

A note on this clone: From the germline J gene comes the end of the CDR3, since the read stops 3 residues before it. This sequence joins TRBV6-1 and TRBJ2-4; TRBD1 aligns across 7 bases. CDR1 is MNHNS, CDR2 SASEGT, per germline. The length of the CDR3 is 16 residues. V lost 4 bases to trimming and J lost 6 bases; unmatched junction nucleotides: 12. CDR3 protein: CASSAQEGAQTNIQYF. The part of the CDR3 DNA that was read is TGTGCCAGCAGTGCTCAAGAGGGGGCGCAGACAAACATT.

With respect to this clone: The observed sequence ends 3 residues before the CDR3 terminus, with the missing tail filled in from the germline J gene. The rearrangement uses TRBV10-3 and TRBJ2-1; D possibly corresponds to TRBD1 (8 bases). This CDR3 region has 19 residues. Trimming pared 6 bases from V and 3 bases from J, leaving 27 bases between. Germline V gene sequence: CDR1 ENHRY, CDR2 SYGVKD. The chain's CDR3 is CAIRGSGTGPIPLYNEQFF. The covered CDR3 bases are TGTGCCATCAGGGGCAGCGGGACAGGCCCAATTCCACTCTACAATGAG.

With respect to this clone: The read stops 3 residues short of the end of the CDR3; the missing end is completed from the germline J gene. The chain combines TRBV5-5 with TRBJ1-6; TRBD1 is a possible D gene (5 bases). The V gene lost 3 bases and the J gene lost 5 bases, with 12 bases spanning the gap. The CDR3 runs to 15 residues. Germline V gene sequence: CDR1 SGHKS, CDR2 YYEKEE (reference sequence). CDR3 sequence reads: CASSSLTGDNSPLHF. The DNA read from the CDR3 is TGTGCCAGCAGCTCTCTAACAGGAGATAATTCACCC.

A note on this clone: From the germline J gene comes the end of the CDR3, since the read stops 3 residues before it. V is TRBV7-7 and J is TRBJ2-7; TRBD1 might be the D (6 bases). Between the trimmed V and J ends, which lost 5 bases and 5 bases, there was a span of 13 bases. CDR3 length: 13 amino acids. Germline V gene sequence: CDR1 SSHAT, CDR2 FNYEAQ (reference sequence). The CDR3 DNA, read in part, is TGTGCCAGCAGCCCCTACAAGGGGGACGAG. Its translation is CASSPYKGDE. From start to end, the CDR3 is CASSPYKGDEQYF.

With respect to this clone: A junction boundary mismatches the germline segment, possibly from a read error. Sequencing ends 3 residues short of the CDR3 end; the germline J gene provides the rest. The V and J genes are TRBV2 and TRBJ2-3; D perhaps matches TRBD2 (7 bases). There are 15 residues in the CDR3. The germline CDR1 and CDR2 sequences are SNHLY and FYNNEI. The sequenced CDR3 bases are TGTGCCATCAGTGAAGCGGGACAAACACAAGAGACG. It yields the protein CAISEAGQTQET. The CDR3 reads in full as CAISEAGQTQETQYF.

The chain's CDR3 is CSVVILAENNEQFF. Incomplete CDR3 DNA: TGCAGTGTTGTAATACTAGCGGAAAACAATGAG. The chain combines TRBV20-1 with TRBJ2-1; 8 bases align to TRBD2. The read ends 3 residues early relative to the CDR3; the germline J gene fills the gap. Per germline, CDR1 DFQATT and CDR2 SNEGSKA (reference sequence). With V trimmed by 7 bases and J by 5 bases, 10 bases remained unmatched. CDR3 length: 14 residues.

As to this clone: The sequenced fragment ends 3 residues before the CDR3 boundary, so the rest is inferred from the germline J gene. The rearrangement uses TRBV2 and TRBJ1-1; no definite D call. The germline V gene encodes CDR1 SNHLY and CDR2 FYNNEI. Deletions cut 4 bases from V and 4 bases from J, with 10 bases between. This CDR3 is 13 amino acids long. CDR3 DNA, as far as it was read: TGTGCCAGCAGTGCTGGGCATGGCACTGAA. It translates to CASSAGHGTE. The entire CDR3 protein reads CASSAGHGTEAFF.

Comment on this clone: The read ends 3 residues early relative to the CDR3; the germline J gene fills the gap. The gene calls are TRBV12-3 or TRBV12-4 and TRBJ2-3, with 10 bases aligning to TRBD1. Germline trimming cut 5 bases from V and 6 bases from J; bases unmatched to any gene: 11. The CDR3 spans 16 residues. The CDR3 sequence is CASSGADRGRTDTQYF. The CDR3 bases that were read are TGTGCCAGCAGTGGGGCGGACAGGGGGAGGACGGATACG.

With regard to this clone: The sequenced fragment ends 3 residues before the CDR3 boundary, so the rest is inferred from the germline J gene. The chain recombines TRBV20-1 with TRBJ2-5; 9 bases map to TRBD2. The germline V gene has CDR1 DFQATT and CDR2 SNEGSKA (reference sequence). V trimming: 0 bases; J trimming: 0 bases; junction bases outside the gene matches: 8. This CDR3 spans 17 amino acids. Incomplete CDR3 DNA: TGCAGTGCTAGAGATTTAGCGGGGGAATACAACCAAGAGACC. Protein sequence: CSARDLAGEYNQET. The whole CDR3 protein is CSARDLAGEYNQETQYF.

A note on this clone: The CDR3 goes on 3 residues after the read ends, and that part is filled in from the germline J gene. The chain uses TRBV10-2 and TRBJ2-7; 12 nucleotides match TRBD2. Germline lookup yields CDR1 WSHSY and CDR2 SAAADI. V lost 6 bases and J lost 2; bases outside the gene matches: 8. The CDR3 loop spans 16 amino acids. CDR3 DNA (partial): TGCGCCAGCAGACGGACTAGCGGGGTAAGACCCTACGAG. It specifies CASRRTSGVRPYE. The whole CDR3 protein reads CASRRTSGVRPYEQYF.

Comments on this clone: The read halts 3 residues ahead of the CDR3 end, with the missing end drawn from the germline J gene. The rearrangement uses TRBV5-1 and TRBJ1-1, with D hard to call. The CDR3 spans 16 residues. Trimming left V 0 bases short and J 0 bases short, with 12 bases between. Germline V gives CDR1 SGHRS, CDR2 YFSETQ. The CDR3 reads CASSLARPLMNTEAFF. The part of the CDR3 DNA that was read is TGCGCCAGCAGCTTGGCCAGGCCCCTTATGAACACTGAA.

Points on this clone: The CDR3 extends 3 residues past the end of the read, so its final part is completed from the germline J gene. The chain couples TRBV6-2 or TRBV6-3 to TRBJ1-5; the match to TRBD1 covers 8 bases. V dropped 1 base and J dropped 1; count of bases not matched to a gene: 0. The CDR3 loop spans 15 amino acids. CDR1 is MNHEY and CDR2 is SVGEGT in the germline V gene. CDR3: CASSYWDRSNQPQHF. The CDR3 DNA, read in part, is TGTGCCAGCAGTTACTGGGACAGGAGCAATCAGCCC.

Concerning this clone: The read ends 3 residues early relative to the CDR3; the germline J gene fills the gap. This rearrangement joins TRBV7-6 to TRBJ2-1; TRBD1 agrees at 8 bases. This CDR3 is built from 18 residues. Germline CDR1 is SGHVS and CDR2 is FNYEAQ. The V segment lost 0 bases and the J segment 0 bases; nucleotides outside the gene matches: 7. The CDR3 reads CASSLATGGPPSYNEQFF. The sequenced part of the CDR3 DNA is TGTGCCAGCAGCTTAGCCACAGGGGGTCCTCCCTCCTACAATGAG.

Turning to this clone: The read finishes 3 residues shy of the CDR3 end, and the germline J gene is used to complete it. The chain employs TRBV7-2 and TRBJ2-7, with TRBD1 matching 9 bases. Germline V lookup: CDR1 SGHTA, CDR2 FQGNSA. CDR3 size: 16 residues. Trimming cost V 0 bases and J 1 base; bases outside gene matches: 4. The CDR3 reads CASSLAGTGLSYEQYF. The part of the CDR3 DNA that was read is TGTGCCAGCAGCTTAGCGGGGACAGGGTTATCCTACGAG.

Worth noting for this clone: The read ends 3 residues early relative to the CDR3; the germline J gene fills the gap. This sequence joins TRBV5-1 and TRBJ2-1; D possibly matches TRBD1 or TRBD2 (6 bases each). V lost 0 bases, J lost 6 bases, and 13 bases lay in between. The germline V gene has CDR1 SGHRS and CDR2 YFSETQ. CDR3 length equals 15 residues. The CDR3 DNA, read in part, is TGCGCCAGCAGCTTGGGTGTAGGGGGAGGCAATGAG. Encoded protein: CASSLGVGGGNE. The full CDR3 sequence reads CASSLGVGGGNEQFF.

On this clone itself: The CDR3 goes on 3 residues after the read ends, and that part is filled in from the germline J gene. The chain employs TRBV7-9 and TRBJ2-7; 9 nucleotides agree with TRBD1. Losses at the gene ends were 6 bases for V and 3 bases for J; bases not matched to a gene: 6. Germline values: CDR1 SEHNR, CDR2 FQNEAQ (reference sequence). The CDR3 sequence is 14 residues long. CDR3 protein: CASSPGTGIYEQYF. The DNA read from the CDR3 is TGTGCCAGCAGTCCCGGGACAGGGATCTACGAG.

On this clone: The observed sequence ends 3 residues before the CDR3 terminus, with the missing tail filled in from the germline J gene. The chain combines TRBV29-1 with TRBJ1-5; TRBD1 matches at 10 bases. Trimming removed 0 bases from V and 2 bases from J; junction bases left unmatched: 1. Germline CDR1 SQVTM, CDR2 ANQGSEA. This CDR3 comprises 15 residues. The CDR3 bases that were read are TGCAGCGTTGAAGAAGGGACAGGGGGCAATCAGCCC. As protein: CSVEEGTGGNQP. The whole CDR3 region reads CSVEEGTGGNQPQHF.

In the case of this clone: Read coverage stops 3 residues before the CDR3 terminus; the germline J gene supplies the remainder. The chain couples TRBV14 to TRBJ2-5; no clear D. V was trimmed by 0 bases and J by 4 bases, leaving 12 bases between them. Germline CDR1 reads SGHDN; CDR2 reads FVKESK. This CDR3 spans 15 amino acids. CDR3 bases read: TGTGCCAGCAGCCAAGATCACGAGCTTATAGAGACC. Its translation is CASSQDHELIET. The entire CDR3 sequence reads CASSQDHELIETQYF.

The sequenced part of the CDR3 DNA is TGTGCCAGCAGTGAAGGGGTAGGCAGCGCGTATGGC. Translating it yields CASSEGVGSAYG. The whole CDR3 protein is CASSEGVGSAYGYTF. The chain carries TRBV6-1 and TRBJ1-2, with unresolved D. The read gets to within 3 residues of the CDR3 end, and the germline J gene fills in the rest. The ends were cut back, 1 base at V and 5 bases at J, with 14 bases in the middle. The CDR3 extends over 15 amino acids. Germline CDR1 and CDR2: MNHNS and SASEGT.

A note on this clone: The read ends 3 residues shy of where the CDR3 ends; the end is completed using the germline J gene. This CDR3 is also generated by other DNA sequences in the sample. The J gene is TRBJ2-7, the V gene TRBV2, with 7 bases identical to TRBD2. J lost 1 base, V lost 6 bases, and 6 bases had no gene match. Germline V gene data show CDR1 as SNHLY and CDR2 as FYNNEI. The CDR3 extends over 14 amino acids. CDR3 loop: CASSLSGPSYEQYF. Partial CDR3 DNA: TGTGCCAGCAGCCTTAGCGGGCCTTCCTACGAG.

As for this clone: Read coverage stops 3 residues before the CDR3 terminus; the germline J gene supplies the remainder. The V and J genes are TRBV5-6 and TRBJ1-2; D is unresolved. The CDR3 is 13 amino acids. Germline V gene data show CDR1 as SGHDT and CDR2 as YYEEEE. This CDR3 reads CASSLDSLYDYTF. CDR3 DNA (partial): TGTGCCAGCAGCTTGGACAGCCTCTACGAC. The entire variable domain, with the rest obtained from reference TRBV5-6 and TRBJ1-2, is as follows: DAGVTQSPTHLIKTRGQQVTLRCSPKSGHDTVSWYQQALGQGPQFIFQYYEEEERQRGNFPDRFSGHQFPNYSSELNVNALLLGDSALYLCASSLDSLYDYTFGSGTRLTVV.

A remark on this clone: The read terminates 3 residues before the CDR3 end, so the remaining end is supplied by the germline J gene. The rearrangement links TRBV4-1 to TRBJ2-7; D tentatively reads TRBD1 or TRBD2 (5 bases each). The germline gives CDR1 MGHRA, CDR2 YSYEKL. Trimming removed 9 bases from V and 1 base from J, with 10 bases in between. CDR3 size: 12 residues. This chain's CDR3 is CASRGVSYEQYF. Partial CDR3 DNA: TGCGCCAGTAGGGGAGTGTCCTACGAG.

For this clone: The CDR3 end lies 3 residues beyond the end of the read and is filled in from the germline J gene. The rearrangement links TRBV19 to TRBJ2-1, with 9 positions matching TRBD2. The germline gives CDR1 LNHDA, CDR2 SQIVND (reference sequence). CDR3 length: 16 residues. V gave up 3 bases and J gave up 5 bases; unmatched junction bases: 8. CDR3 amino acids: CASSINSGGVHNEQFF. The covered CDR3 bases are TGTGCCAGTAGTATCAATAGCGGGGGAGTCCACAATGAG.